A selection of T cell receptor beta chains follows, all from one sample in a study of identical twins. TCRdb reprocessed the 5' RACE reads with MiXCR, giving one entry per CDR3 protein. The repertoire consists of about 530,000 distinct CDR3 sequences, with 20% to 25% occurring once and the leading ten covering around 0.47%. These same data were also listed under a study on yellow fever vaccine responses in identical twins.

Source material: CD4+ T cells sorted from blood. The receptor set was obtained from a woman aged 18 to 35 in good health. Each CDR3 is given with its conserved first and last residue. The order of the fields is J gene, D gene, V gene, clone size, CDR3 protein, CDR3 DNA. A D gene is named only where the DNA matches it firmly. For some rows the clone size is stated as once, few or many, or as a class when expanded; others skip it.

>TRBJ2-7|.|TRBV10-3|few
CAISEPQRVFYEQYF
TGTGCCATCAGTGAGCCCCAGCGGGTGTTTTACGAGCAGTACTTC
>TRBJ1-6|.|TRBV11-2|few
CASSLNTENSPLHF
TGTGCCAGCAGCTTAAATACGGAAAATTCACCCCTCCACTTT
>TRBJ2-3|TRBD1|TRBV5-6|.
CASSSYTGGSTDTQYF
TGTGCCAGCAGCTCTTATACAGGGGGCAGCACAGATACGCAGTATTTT
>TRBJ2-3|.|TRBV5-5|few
CASSSPRGHGTDTQYF
TGTGCCAGCAGCTCACCGAGGGGACACGGCACAGATACGCAGTATTTT
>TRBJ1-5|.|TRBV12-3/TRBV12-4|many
CASSTRTGGNQPQHF
TGTGCCAGCAGTACAAGGACTGGGGGGAATCAGCCCCAGCATTTT
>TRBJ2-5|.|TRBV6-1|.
CASSPRLGQETQYF
TGTGCCAGCAGTCCCCGACTAGGGCAAGAGACCCAGTACTTC
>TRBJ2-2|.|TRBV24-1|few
CATSDLPPTGELFF
TGTGCCACCAGTGATTTACCCCCCACCGGGGAGCTGTTTTTT
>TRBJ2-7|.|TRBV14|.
CASSPWGWSSYEQYF
TGTGCCAGCAGCCCCTGGGGTTGGAGTTCCTACGAGCAGTACTTC
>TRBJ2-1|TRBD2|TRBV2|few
CASGGLAGDSSYNEQFF
TGTGCCAGCGGGGGACTAGCGGGAGACTCGTCCTACAATGAGCAGTTCTTC
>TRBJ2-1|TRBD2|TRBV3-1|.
CASSPAGREINEQFF
TGTGCCAGCAGCCCCGCTGGGCGGGAGATAAATGAGCAGTTCTTC
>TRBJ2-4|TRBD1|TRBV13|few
CASSLEGTGGNIQYF
TGTGCCAGCAGCTTAGAAGGGACAGGGGGAAACATTCAGTACTTC
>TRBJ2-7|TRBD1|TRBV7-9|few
CASRTGGAYEQYF
TGTGCCAGCAGGACAGGGGGCGCATACGAGCAGTACTTC
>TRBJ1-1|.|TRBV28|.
CASSFTGLNTEAFF
TGTGCCAGCAGTTTTACAGGGCTGAACACTGAAGCTTTCTTT
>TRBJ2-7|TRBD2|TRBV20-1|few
CSARGSFRAGGGEQYF
TGCAGTGCTAGGGGTTCCTTTCGAGCGGGAGGGGGTGAGCAGTACTTC
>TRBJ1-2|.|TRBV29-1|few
CSVGTGPTGYTF
TGCAGCGTGGGTACAGGGCCGACTGGCTACACCTTC
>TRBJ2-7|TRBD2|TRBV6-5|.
CASSYSRAGGDEQYF
TGTGCCAGCAGTTACTCGAGAGCGGGAGGTGACGAGCAGTACTTC
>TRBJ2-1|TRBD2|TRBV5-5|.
CASSLEWTSGRYEQFF
TGTGCCAGCAGCCTAGAATGGACTAGCGGGAGATATGAGCAGTTCTTC
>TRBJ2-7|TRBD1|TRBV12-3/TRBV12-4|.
CASSFTGGAEQYF
TGTGCCAGCAGTTTCACAGGGGGCGCCGAGCAGTACTTC
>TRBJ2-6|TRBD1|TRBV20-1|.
CSARGQVVYSGANVLTF
TGCAGTGCTCGGGGACAGGTTGTTTACTCTGGGGCCAACGTCCTGACTTTC
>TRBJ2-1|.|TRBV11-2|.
CASSFGGPGEQFF
TGTGCCAGCAGCTTCGGCGGGCCGGGGGAGCAGTTCTTC
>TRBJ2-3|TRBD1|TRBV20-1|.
CSGTGGSTDTQYF
TGCAGCGGGACAGGGGGCTCCACAGATACGCAGTATTTT